The clone carrying this T cell receptor (beta chain) was observed at least ten times. Its cognate antigen is unknown. The CDR3 extends over 11 amino acids. The germline V gene has CDR1 DFQATT and CDR2 SNEGSKA (reference sequence). The germline V and J ends were trimmed by 0 bases and 3 bases, with 3 bases remaining between them. The data originate from a study of identical twins. Whole-study findings and limits: The study reached conclusions through statistical analysis that was cross-sectional, not following the same donors. Out-of-frame sharing of TCR alpha in monozygotic twins was underestimated by models.

TCRdb reprocessed the 5' RACE reads with MiXCR, giving one entry per CDR3 protein. The table has 250,000 to 350,000 distinct CDR3 sequences, roughly 9% seen once. These data were likewise used in another study, on yellow fever vaccine responses in identical twins.

The gene calls are TRBV20-1 and TRBJ2-7; D not certain. The source is a woman between 18 and 29 years old in good health. The sequenced sample consisted of CD8+ T cells sorted from blood. The CDR3 DNA reads as TGCAGTGCTAGAGATTACTACGAGCAGTACTTC. Amino acids: CSARDYYEQYF.